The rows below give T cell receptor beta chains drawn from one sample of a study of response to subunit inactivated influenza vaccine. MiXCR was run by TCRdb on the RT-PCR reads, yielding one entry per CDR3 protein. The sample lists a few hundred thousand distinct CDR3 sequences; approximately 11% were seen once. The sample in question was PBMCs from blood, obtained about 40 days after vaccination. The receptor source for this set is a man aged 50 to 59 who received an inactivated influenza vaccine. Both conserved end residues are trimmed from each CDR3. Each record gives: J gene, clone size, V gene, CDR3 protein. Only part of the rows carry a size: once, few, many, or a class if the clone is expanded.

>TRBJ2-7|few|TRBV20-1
SAARTSGKREQY
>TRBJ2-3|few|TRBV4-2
ASSPEVADTQY
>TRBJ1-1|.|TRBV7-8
ASSFSGQMNTEAF
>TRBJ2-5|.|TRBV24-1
ATSDHRTGSETQY
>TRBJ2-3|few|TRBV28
ASSMIGGSTDTQY
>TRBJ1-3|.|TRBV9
ASSPRDGHSGNTIY
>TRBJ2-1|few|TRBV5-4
ASSLGGPVGHEQF
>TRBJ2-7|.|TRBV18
ASSPPGRGPGEQY
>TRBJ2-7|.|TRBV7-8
ASSSTSAYTRAYEQY
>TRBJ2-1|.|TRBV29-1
SAEKFWGAANEQF
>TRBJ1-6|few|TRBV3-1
ASSQGEASSYNSPLH
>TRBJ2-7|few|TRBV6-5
ASSYRARPGYEQY
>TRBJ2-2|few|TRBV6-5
ASSPTGADTGELF
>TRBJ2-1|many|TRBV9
ASSVSLAGREDEQF
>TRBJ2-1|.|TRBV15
ATSPRQGSGEQF
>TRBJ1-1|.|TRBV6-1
ASSGTFNSAF
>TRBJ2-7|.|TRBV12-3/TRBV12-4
ASSTTGTGVEQY
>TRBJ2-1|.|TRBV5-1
ASSLRTSGGPEQF
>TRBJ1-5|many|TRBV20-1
SAREGQGENQPQH
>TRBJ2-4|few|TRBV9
ASSVGGRVHDQY
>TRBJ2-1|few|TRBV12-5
ASGVLPNEQF
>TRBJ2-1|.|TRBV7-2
ASRGSSGGYNEQF
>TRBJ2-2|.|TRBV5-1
ASRWDRDAGELF
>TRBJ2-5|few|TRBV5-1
ASSLARLADQETQY
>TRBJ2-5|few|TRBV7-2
ASSKRTGGTETQY
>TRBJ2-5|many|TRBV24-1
ATSGRDRPLYQETQY
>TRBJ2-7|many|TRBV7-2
ASSLPNLRDRGLEQY
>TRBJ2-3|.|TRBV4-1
ASSQPITDTQY
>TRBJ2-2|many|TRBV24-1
ATSRQGSPGELF
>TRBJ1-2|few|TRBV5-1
ASRRTSNYGYT
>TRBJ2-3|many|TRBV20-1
SAGTTDTQY
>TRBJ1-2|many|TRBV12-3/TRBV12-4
ASRSTEFGGYT
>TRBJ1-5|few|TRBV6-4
ASSDSWGFGNQPQH
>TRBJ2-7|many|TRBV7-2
ASSPTRTGGSEQY
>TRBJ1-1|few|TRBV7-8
ASSFRRGPEAF
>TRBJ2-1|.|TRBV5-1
ASQSGGSHNEQF
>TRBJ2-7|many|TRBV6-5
ASSYPSGEQY
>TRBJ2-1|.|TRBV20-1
SARQSSYNEQF
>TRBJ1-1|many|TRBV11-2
ASSLLGDMNTEAF
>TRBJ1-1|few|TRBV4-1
ASRRTAVDTEAF